Listed below are T cell receptor beta chains from one sample, sequenced in a study of T cell changes during pregnancy in multiple sclerosis. Method: immunoSEQ multiplex PCR; TCRdb's copy keeps in-frame clones and lacks some. The sample lists 55,000 to 65,000 clones; approximately 92% were seen once. The sample in question was peripheral blood, obtained in the second trimester of pregnancy. These receptors were collected from a female donor with multiple sclerosis, enrolled in a pregnancy study. Each CDR3 is given with its conserved first and last residue. A D gene is named only where the DNA matches it firmly. Size is omitted from some rows. Given values are once, few, many or a class for expanded clones.

clone size	D gene	V gene	J gene	CDR3 protein	CDR3 DNA
NA	NA	TRBV5-4	TRBJ2-1	CASSLARGSYNEQFF	TGTGCCAGCAGCTTGGCTAGGGGCTCCTACAATGAGCAGTTCTTC
NA	NA	TRBV12-5	TRBJ2-1	CASGRSYNEQFF	TGTGCTAGTGGTCGCTCCTACAATGAGCAGTTCTTC
NA	NA	TRBV27	TRBJ2-5	CASSFNTGKETQYF	TGTGCCAGCAGTTTCAACACAGGGAAAGAGACCCAGTACTTC
NA	TRBD2	TRBV6-1	TRBJ2-1	CASSALAGDFEQFF	TGTGCCAGCAGTGCACTAGCGGGAGATTTTGAGCAGTTCTTC
NA	TRBD1	TRBV19	TRBJ2-7	CASSTQWTGGFSEQYF	TGTGCCAGTAGTACCCAATGGACAGGGGGCTTTTCCGAGCAGTACTTC
NA	NA	TRBV6-6	TRBJ2-1	CASSYNGNEQFF	TGTGCCAGCAGTTACAACGGCAATGAGCAGTTCTTC
NA	NA	TRBV4-1	TRBJ2-7	CASSQGRAARASYEQYF	TGCGCCAGCAGCCAAGGGAGGGCGGCAAGGGCCTCCTACGAGCAGTACTTC
once	TRBD2	TRBV5-4	TRBJ2-5	CASRSGGLAGETQYF	TGTGCCAGCAGATCCGGCGGGCTAGCGGGAGAGACCCAGTACTTC
NA	NA	TRBV28	TRBJ1-2	CASTGTNYYGYTF	TGTGCCAGCACGGGAACCAACTACTATGGCTACACCTTC
NA	NA	TRBV4-1	TRBJ1-2	CASSQENYGYTF	TGCGCCAGCAGCCAGGAGAACTATGGCTACACCTTC
NA	TRBD2	TRBV6-4	TRBJ2-3	CASSDSGGGPVDTQYF	TGTGCCAGCAGTGACTCTGGGGGAGGGCCAGTAGATACGCAGTATTTT
NA	NA	TRBV11-2	TRBJ2-3	CASSRLTDTQYF	TGTGCCAGCAGCCGACTAACAGATACGCAGTATTTT
once	NA	TRBV12-5	TRBJ2-5	CASGLTRDKETQYF	TGTGCTAGTGGTTTGACGAGGGACAAAGAGACCCAGTACTTC
once	NA	TRBV7-9	TRBJ2-2	CANGNTGELFF	TGTGCCAACGGGAACACCGGGGAGCTGTTTTTT
NA	TRBD2	TRBV2	TRBJ2-1	CASSPGTSGGASYNEQFF	TGTGCCAGCAGCCCCGGGACTAGCGGGGGGGCCTCCTACAATGAGCAGTTCTTC
NA	TRBD1	TRBV7-9	TRBJ1-2	CASSFGTGGYTF	TGTGCCAGCAGCTTCGGGACAGGGGGCTACACCTTC
NA	NA	TRBV19	TRBJ2-2	CASTPGGRANTGELFF	TGTGCCAGTACCCCGGGGGGCAGGGCGAACACCGGGGAGCTGTTTTTT
NA	NA	TRBV7-2	TRBJ2-3	CASSRTSSETDTQYF	TGTGCCAGCAGCCGTACTAGTAGCGAGACAGATACGCAGTATTTT
NA	TRBD2	TRBV19	TRBJ2-3	CASSIRGTRSTDTQYF	TGTGCCAGTAGTATACGGGGGACTAGGAGCACAGATACGCAGTATTTT
NA	NA	TRBV2	TRBJ2-1	CASRLNRENYNEQFF	TGTGCCAGCAGATTAAACAGGGAGAACTACAATGAGCAGTTCTTC
NA	NA	TRBV27	TRBJ2-1	CASSLFSYNEQFF	TGTGCCAGCAGTTTGTTCAGCTACAATGAGCAGTTCTTC
NA	NA	TRBV29-1	TRBJ1-1	CSVHNRHSVNTEAFF	TGCAGCGTACACAACAGGCACAGCGTGAACACTGAAGCTTTCTTT
NA	NA	TRBV5-6	TRBJ2-7	CASSLSLGSGSYEQYF	TGTGCCAGCAGCTTGTCCCTCGGGAGTGGGTCCTACGAGCAGTACTTC
NA	NA	TRBV19	TRBJ2-5	CASSIVGGWETQYF	TGTGCCAGTAGTATAGTCGGGGGTTGGGAGACCCAGTACTTC
NA	TRBD1	TRBV9	TRBJ2-7	CASSVGQGAYEQYF	TGTGCCAGCAGCGTAGGCCAGGGGGCCTACGAGCAGTACTTC
NA	TRBD2	TRBV7-2	TRBJ2-5	CASSQTSGMGETQYF	TGTGCCAGCAGCCAAACTAGCGGGATGGGGGAGACCCAGTACTTC